Listed below are T cell receptor beta chains from one sample, sequenced in a study of shared clonotypes between healthy human individuals. The table came from immunoSEQ multiplex PCR; TCRdb's copy has only in-frame clones and leaves some out. The sample lists approximately 500,000 clones; 60% to 80% were seen once. The sample consisted of PBMCs. The receptors here all came from a woman in her forties in good health. Some clones in this sample may be carry-over from other donors' samples. The CDR3 runs from the conserved cysteine through the conserved F or W. D genes are given only for firm matches.

d_gene	v_gene	j_gene	CDR3aa
-	TRBV28	TRBJ1-5	CASSWGGGSQPQHF
TRBD2	TRBV5-4	TRBJ2-1	CASSLKAGLAGGNEQFF
-	TRBV18	TRBJ2-1	CASSPRLPVVFSYNEQFF
-	TRBV27	TRBJ1-4	CASSLSPPYEKLFF
-	TRBV7-3	TRBJ1-2	CASSLRGRGVYGYTF
-	TRBV19	TRBJ2-2	CASTRDSENTGELFF
-	TRBV6-1	TRBJ2-3	CASRRDSMATDTQYF
TRBD1	TRBV10-3	TRBJ1-1	CAISEDRGSTEAFF
-	TRBV7-3	TRBJ2-5	CASEPTQETQYF
-	TRBV25-1	TRBJ2-7	CASSEPGQPHEQYF
TRBD1	TRBV27	TRBJ2-2	CASSSRTGSTGELFF
TRBD2	TRBV18	TRBJ2-7	CASSPRTSANYEQYF
-	TRBV28	TRBJ1-5	CASSPGGRDSNQPQHF
-	TRBV6-1	TRBJ1-2	CASSDGGFYGYTF
-	TRBV12-5	TRBJ2-1	CASGWDLGYEQFF
-	TRBV6-6	TRBJ1-1	CASSGAVAEAFF
-	TRBV6-5	TRBJ1-2	CASSYPDRPYGYTF
-	TRBV7-9	TRBJ1-2	CASSRTTGNYGYTF
-	TRBV7-9	TRBJ1-1	CASSLGSGPTEAFF
-	TRBV28	TRBJ1-5	CASSSNNQPQHF
-	TRBV18	TRBJ2-5	CASSRRVEGETQYF
-	TRBV10-1	TRBJ1-3	CASSEGLPGNTIYF
TRBD1	TRBV25-1	TRBJ2-7	CASRRTGPYEQYF
-	TRBV7-8	TRBJ1-1	CASSFRDTWNTEAFF
TRBD2	TRBV5-4	TRBJ2-4	CASSLASGSTKNIQYF
-	TRBV9	TRBJ1-2	CASSVVGQMSGYTF
-	TRBV5-1	TRBJ2-3	CASSSDRPTDTQYF
TRBD1	TRBV30	TRBJ1-4	CASTDRVIGEKLFF
-	TRBV7-9	TRBJ1-2	CASSLSRDNYGYTF
-	TRBV5-6	TRBJ2-3	CASSLATGTDTQYF
-	TRBV6-1	TRBJ1-2	CASSEAGGLGGYTF
-	TRBV9	TRBJ2-6	CASSVGLRGVEANVLTF
-	TRBV5-4	TRBJ1-3	CASSLDGVTIYF
TRBD1	TRBV27	TRBJ2-7	CASSPRTGSYEQYF
-	TRBV11-3	TRBJ2-1	CASSLVSGSYNEQFF
TRBD2	TRBV28	TRBJ2-1	CASSFGGATYNEQFF
TRBD2	TRBV9	TRBJ2-1	CASSVSGSPYNEQFF
-	TRBV20-1	TRBJ1-2	CSAEGERRYTF
-	TRBV5-1	TRBJ1-3	CASSLYSSGNTIYF
-	TRBV5-1	TRBJ2-3	CASGVTGLSTDTQYF
TRBD2	TRBV6-6	TRBJ2-1	CASWGEGFNEQFF
-	TRBV2	TRBJ2-1	CASSDVSGVANEQFF
TRBD1	TRBV29-1	TRBJ2-7	CSVVMTGLYEQYF
TRBD2	TRBV14	TRBJ2-7	CASSQEGRGTYEQYF
TRBD2	TRBV7-2	TRBJ2-1	CASREGLAGGDEQFF